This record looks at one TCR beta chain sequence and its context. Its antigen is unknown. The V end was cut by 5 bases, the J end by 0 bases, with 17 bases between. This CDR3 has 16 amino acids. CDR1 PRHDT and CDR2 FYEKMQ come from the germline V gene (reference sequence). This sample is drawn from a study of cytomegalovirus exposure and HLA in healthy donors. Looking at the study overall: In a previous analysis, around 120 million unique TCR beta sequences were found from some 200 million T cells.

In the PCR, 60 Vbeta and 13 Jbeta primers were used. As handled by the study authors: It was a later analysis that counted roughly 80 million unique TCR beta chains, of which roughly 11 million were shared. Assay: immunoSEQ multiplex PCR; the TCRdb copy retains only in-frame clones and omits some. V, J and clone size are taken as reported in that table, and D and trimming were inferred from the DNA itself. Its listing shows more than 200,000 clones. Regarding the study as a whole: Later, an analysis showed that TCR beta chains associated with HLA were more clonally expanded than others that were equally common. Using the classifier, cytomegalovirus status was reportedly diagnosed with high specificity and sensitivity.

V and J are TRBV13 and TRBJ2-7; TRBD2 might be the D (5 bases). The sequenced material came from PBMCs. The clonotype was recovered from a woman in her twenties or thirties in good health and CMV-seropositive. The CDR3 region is CASSPPLGGSSYEQYF. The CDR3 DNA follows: TGTGCCAGCAGCCCCCCGTTGGGCGGGTCCTCCTACGAGCAGTACTTC.